This record concerns one TCR beta chain sequence. At one of its ends the junction is not consistent with the germline gene, which may arise from a read error. Researchers isolated at least 6 million PBMCs per sample. This record belongs to a study of blood T cells in healthy people across ages. Study-level information: When template switching was applied, about one barcoded beta molecule was captured per two T cells.

The germline V gene has CDR1 SGHTA and CDR2 FQGNSA. The CDR3 length is 12 residues. PCR was performed a second time for 7 to 11 cycles using a sample-barcoded 5' primer and a J-beta primer mix. The template-switch adaptor, which had 12 random nucleotides, put a tag on each cDNA molecule. TCRdb re-called the 5' RACE reads with MiXCR, one entry per CDR3 protein. The sample carries 1.5 million to 2 million distinct CDR3 sequences, about 35% recorded once. Specimen: blood. The TCR originated in a woman in her twenties or thirties in good health. This rearrangement joins TRBV7-2 to TRBJ1-1, with D possibly being TRBD1 (6 bases). The CDR3 spells CACSLGQTEAFF. The CDR3 nucleotides are TGTGCCTGCAGCCTCGGACAGACTGAAGCTTTCTTT.